Below are 10 T cell receptor beta chains sequenced from a single sample in a study of blood T cell repertoires in COVID-19 (dated by TCRdb to 2018 to 2021). Library method: the immunoSEQ multiplex PCR assay. TCRdb retrieved this table from immuneACCESS and kept in-frame rearrangements only. Not all clones are present; in checked studies, unresolved V genes account for under half, and no reason is known for the remainder. The sample table holds approximately 220,000 clones, of which 83% were seen once. 3.6% of the sample belongs to the ten largest clones. The sequenced sample consisted of PBMCs or T cells enriched from blood (not recorded which). Receptors were obtained from a woman aged 40 to 50 who had been exposed to COVID-19.

The V call is TRBV28, the J call TRBJ1-5, with 10 bases aligning to TRBD1. The CDR3 has 16 residues. The J segment lost 6 bases and the V segment lost 5 bases, leaving 10 bases of the junction unmatched. From germline, CDR1 is MDHEN and CDR2 SYDVKM. The CDR3 bases are TGTGCCAGCAGTACGTCCGGGACAGGGGTCAGTCAGCCCCAGCATTTT. Encoded protein: CASSTSGTGVSQPQHF.

The chain is built from TRBV15 and TRBJ2-3; maybe TRBD2 (5 bases). In germline, CDR1 is LNHNV, CDR2 YYDKDF (reference sequence). V was pared by 0 bases and J by 3 bases, with 10 bases between. CDR3 length equals 15 residues. CDR3 amino acids: CATSRDNAGTDTQYF. DNA of the CDR3: TGTGCCACCAGCAGAGATAATGCGGGTACAGATACGCAGTATTTT.

This chain uses TRBV10-3 with TRBJ1-4; a possible D gene is TRBD1 (5 bases). The CDR3 length is 18 residues. V lost 0 bases and J lost 0, with 14 bases in between. Germline CDR1 and CDR2: ENHRY and SYGVKD. This CDR3 reads CAISESGGVGATNEKLFF. DNA for the CDR3: TGTGCCATCAGTGAGTCCGGAGGGGTGGGTGCAACTAATGAAAAACTGTTTTTT.

The chain uses TRBV2 and TRBJ2-2; D might be TRBD1 (5 bases). Per the germline V gene, CDR1 is SNHLY and CDR2 is FYNNEI. V was pared by 2 bases and J by 4 bases, with 11 bases between. The CDR3 is made up of 15 amino acids. This chain's CDR3 is CASSEIGEGTGELFF. The CDR3 nucleotides are TGTGCCAGCAGTGAAATAGGGGAAGGCACCGGGGAGCTGTTTTTT. The full variable domain, with the rest looked up from reference TRBV2 and TRBJ2-2, is EPEVTQTPSHQVTQMGQEVILRCVPISNHLYFYWYRQILGQKVEFLVSFYNNEISEKSEIFDDQFSVERPDGSNFTLKIRSTKLEDSAMYFCASSEIGEGTGELFFGEGSRLTVL.

This chain uses TRBV19 with TRBJ1-6; no clear D gene. The CDR3 length is 14 residues. CDR1 is LNHDA and CDR2 is SQIVND in the germline V gene (reference sequence). Deletions cut 7 bases from V and 10 bases from J, with 17 bases between. This chain's CDR3 is CASTPGSAGSPLHF. For the CDR3, the DNA is TGTGCCAGTACCCCCGGGAGTGCAGGATCACCCCTCCACTTT. Full variable domain (missing parts from reference TRBV19 and TRBJ1-6): DGGITQSPKYLFRKEGQNVTLSCEQNLNHDAMYWYRQDPGQGLRLIYYSQIVNDFQKGDIAEGYSVSREKKESFPLTVTSAQKNPTAFYLCASTPGSAGSPLHFGNGTRLTVT.

The chain combines TRBV7-3 with TRBJ2-1; no definite D call. Trimming removed 1 base from V and 5 bases from J, with 6 bases in between. CDR1 SGHTA and CDR2 FQGTGA come from the germline V gene. The CDR3 sequence is 13 residues long. CDR3 bases: TGTGCCAGCAGCTTAATTATTGACAATGAGCAGTTCTTC. This codes for CASSLIIDNEQFF.

As for this clone: The junction shows a germline mismatch at one end, possibly a read error. The CDR3 DNA sequence: TGTGCCAGCAGCTTGGGGAAGACTAGCCCCCGGATTTTT. Encoded protein: CASSLGKTSPRIF. This chain joins TRBV5-8 and TRBJ2-2, with 7 bases aligning to TRBD2. The CDR3 runs 13 residues. The germline V gene has CDR1 SGHTS and CDR2 YDEGEE. Drawing the rest from reference TRBV5-8 and TRBJ2-2, the complete variable domain is EAGVTQSPTHLIKTRGQQATLRCSPISGHTSVYWYQQALGLGLQFLLWYDEGEERNRGNFPPRFSGRQFPNYSSELNVNALELEDSALYLCASSLGKTSPRIFGEGSRLTVL.

The gene calls are TRBV11-2 and TRBJ2-5, with D tentatively TRBD2 (5 bases). The CDR3 loop spans 15 amino acids. V lost 5 bases and J lost 3, with 16 bases in between. Germline CDR1 is SGHAT and CDR2 is FQNNGV. CDR3 in DNA: TGTGCCAGCAGCCCGTCCAGAGGGTGGAAAGAGACCCAGTACTTC. Protein product: CASSPSRGWKETQYF.

This clone has just one count. The gene calls are TRBV28 and TRBJ1-2; D call uncertain. The CDR3 has 14 residues. Germline-derived CDR1 and CDR2 are MDHEN and SYDVKM. V lost 6 bases, J lost 4 bases, and 15 bases lay in between. The CDR3 loop is CASSGGSVGYGYTF. The CDR3 coding sequence is TGTGCCAGCAGCGGAGGGAGCGTAGGCTATGGCTACACCTTC.

The chain combines TRBV19 with TRBJ1-3; the D is unclear. The V gene lost 3 bases and the J gene lost 0 bases, with 6 bases spanning the gap. CDR1 and CDR2 (germline): LNHDA, SQIVND (reference sequence). The CDR3 has 14 residues. The CDR3 spells CASSIGSSGNTIYF. The CDR3 DNA is TGTGCCAGTAGTATCGGGAGCTCTGGAAACACCATATATTTT.